This T cell receptor beta chain stems from a study of neurological immune-mediated disorders. One entry per CDR3 protein, called by TCRdb with MiXCR from the 5' RACE reads. The sample holds tens of thousands of distinct CDR3 sequences; 13% to 15% are singletons and the top ten take roughly 7.3%. Trimming shortened V by 9 bases and J by 1 base, and 19 bases separated the two germline ends. The CDR3 is made up of 16 amino acids. CDR1 and CDR2 (germline): SGHRS, YFSETQ. The table lists this clonotype with many counts. This TCR derives from a woman between 50 and 59 years old in good health. Sequenced sample: PBMCs. The V and J genes are TRBV5-1 and TRBJ2-2; either TRBD1 or TRBD2 may fit D (5 bases each). CDR3 sequence: CATHEVGPKNTGELFF. The CDR3 DNA is TGCGCCACCCACGAGGTGGGACCGAAGAACACCGGGGAGCTGTTTTTT. The full variable domain, rest sourced from reference TRBV5-1 and TRBJ2-2, is KAGVTQTPRYLIKTRGQQVTLSCSPISGHRSVSWYQQTPGQGLQFLFEYFSETQRNKGNFPGRFSGRQFSNSRSEMNVSTLELGDSALYLCATHEVGPKNTGELFFGEGSRLTVL.